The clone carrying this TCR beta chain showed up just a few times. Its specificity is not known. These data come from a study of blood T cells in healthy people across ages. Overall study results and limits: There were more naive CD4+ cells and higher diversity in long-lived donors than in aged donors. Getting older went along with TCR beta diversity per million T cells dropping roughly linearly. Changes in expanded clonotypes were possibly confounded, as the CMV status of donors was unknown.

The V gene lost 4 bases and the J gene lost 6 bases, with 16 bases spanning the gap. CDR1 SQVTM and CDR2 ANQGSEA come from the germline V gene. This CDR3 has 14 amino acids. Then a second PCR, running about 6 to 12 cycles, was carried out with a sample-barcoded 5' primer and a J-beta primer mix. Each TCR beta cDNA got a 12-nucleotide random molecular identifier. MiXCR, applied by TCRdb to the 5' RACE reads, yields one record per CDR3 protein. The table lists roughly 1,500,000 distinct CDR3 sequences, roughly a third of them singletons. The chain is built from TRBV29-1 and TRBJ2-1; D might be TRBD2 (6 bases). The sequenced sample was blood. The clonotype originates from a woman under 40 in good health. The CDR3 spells CSVGGLRLGNEQFF. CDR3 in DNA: TGCAGCGTTGGGGGACTCAGGTTGGGCAATGAGCAGTTCTTC.